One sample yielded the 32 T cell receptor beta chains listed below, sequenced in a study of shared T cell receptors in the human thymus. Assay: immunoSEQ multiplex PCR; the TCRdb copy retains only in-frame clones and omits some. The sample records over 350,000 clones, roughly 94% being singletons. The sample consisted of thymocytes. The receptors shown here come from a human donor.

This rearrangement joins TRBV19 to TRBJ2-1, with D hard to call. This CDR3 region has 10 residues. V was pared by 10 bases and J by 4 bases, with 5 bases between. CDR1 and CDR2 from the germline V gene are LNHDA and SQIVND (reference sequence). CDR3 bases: TGTGCCACCCAATACAATGAGCAGTTCTTC. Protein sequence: CATQYNEQFF.

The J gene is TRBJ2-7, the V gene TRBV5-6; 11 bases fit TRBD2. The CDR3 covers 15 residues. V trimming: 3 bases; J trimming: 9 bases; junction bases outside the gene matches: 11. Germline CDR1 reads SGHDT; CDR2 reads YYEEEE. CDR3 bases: TGTGCCAGCAGCTCGTCCGGGACTAGCGGTATTGGGCAGTACTTC. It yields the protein CASSSSGTSGIGQYF.

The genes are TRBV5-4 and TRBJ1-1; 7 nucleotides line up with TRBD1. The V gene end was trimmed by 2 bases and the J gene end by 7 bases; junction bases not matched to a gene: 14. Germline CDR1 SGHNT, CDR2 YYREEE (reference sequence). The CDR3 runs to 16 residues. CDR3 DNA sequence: TGTGCCAGCAGCTTTCCGGGGGGCCGGGACAGCCTTGAAGCTTTCTTT. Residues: CASSFPGGRDSLEAFF.

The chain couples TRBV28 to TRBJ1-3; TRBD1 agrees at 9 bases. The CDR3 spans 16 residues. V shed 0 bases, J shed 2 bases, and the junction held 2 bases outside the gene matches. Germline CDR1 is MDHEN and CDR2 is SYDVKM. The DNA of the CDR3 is TGTGCCAGCAGTTTATGCCACAGGGGGCCTGGAAACACCATATATTTT. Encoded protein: CASSLCHRGPGNTIYF. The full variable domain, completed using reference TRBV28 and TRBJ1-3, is DVKVTQSSRYLVKRTGEKVFLECVQDMDHENMFWYRQDPGLGLRLIYFSYDVKMKEKGDIPEGYSVSREKKERFSLILESASTNQTSMYLCASSLCHRGPGNTIYFGEGSWLTVV.

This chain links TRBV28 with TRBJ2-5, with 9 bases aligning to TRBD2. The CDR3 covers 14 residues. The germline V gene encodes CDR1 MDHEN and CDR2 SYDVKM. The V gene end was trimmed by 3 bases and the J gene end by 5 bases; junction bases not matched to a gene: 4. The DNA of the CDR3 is TGTGCCAGCAGTTTGAGCGGGAGGACGGAGACCCAGTACTTC. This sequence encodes CASSLSGRTETQYF.

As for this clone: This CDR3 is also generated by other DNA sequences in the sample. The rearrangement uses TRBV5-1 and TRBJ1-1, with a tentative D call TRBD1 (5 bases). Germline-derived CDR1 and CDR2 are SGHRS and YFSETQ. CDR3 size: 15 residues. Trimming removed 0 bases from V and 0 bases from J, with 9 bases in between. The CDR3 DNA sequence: TGCGCCAGCAGCTTGGACCCAGGGCTGAACACTGAAGCTTTCTTT. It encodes CASSLDPGLNTEAFF.

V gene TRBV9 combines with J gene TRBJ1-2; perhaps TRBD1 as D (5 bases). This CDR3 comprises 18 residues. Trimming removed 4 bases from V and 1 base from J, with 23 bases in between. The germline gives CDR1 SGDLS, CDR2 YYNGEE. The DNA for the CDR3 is TGTGCCAGCAGCCCGCCGGTAGAGGGGCCTTTGGGTAACTATGGCTACACCTTC. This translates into CASSPPVEGPLGNYGYTF. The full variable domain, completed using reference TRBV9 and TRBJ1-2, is DSGVTQTPKHLITATGQRVTLRCSPRSGDLSVYWYQQSLDQGLQFLIQYYNGEERAKGNILERFSAQQFPDLHSELNLSSLELGDSALYFCASSPPVEGPLGNYGYTFGSGTRLTVV.

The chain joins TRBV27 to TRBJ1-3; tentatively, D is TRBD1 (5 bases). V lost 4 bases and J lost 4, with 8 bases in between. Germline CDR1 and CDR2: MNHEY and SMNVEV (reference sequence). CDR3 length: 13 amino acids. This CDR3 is CASSWGPGNTIYF. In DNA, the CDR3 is TGTGCCAGCAGTTGGGGACCGGGAAACACCATATATTTT.

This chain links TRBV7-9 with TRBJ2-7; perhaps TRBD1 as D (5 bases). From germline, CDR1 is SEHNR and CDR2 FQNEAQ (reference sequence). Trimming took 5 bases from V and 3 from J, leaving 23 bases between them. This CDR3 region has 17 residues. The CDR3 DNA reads TGTGCCAGCAGCCTAGGAAAGGGGCCGGGCCTAATCTACGAGCAGTACTTC. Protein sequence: CASSLGKGPGLIYEQYF.

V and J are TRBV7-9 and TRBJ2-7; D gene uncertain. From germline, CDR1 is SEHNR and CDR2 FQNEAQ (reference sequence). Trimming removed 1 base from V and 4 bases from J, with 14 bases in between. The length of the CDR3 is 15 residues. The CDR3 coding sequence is TGTGCCAGCAGCTTAGGTCCGGTAGGGCGGTACGAGCAGTACTTC. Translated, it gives CASSLGPVGRYEQYF.

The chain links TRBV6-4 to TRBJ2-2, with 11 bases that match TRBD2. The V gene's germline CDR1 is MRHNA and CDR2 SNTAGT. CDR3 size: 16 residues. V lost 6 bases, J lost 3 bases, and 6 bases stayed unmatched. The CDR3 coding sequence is TGTGCCAGCAGACGACTAGCGGGGTTCCACACCGGGGAGCTGTTTTTT. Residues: CASRRLAGFHTGELFF.

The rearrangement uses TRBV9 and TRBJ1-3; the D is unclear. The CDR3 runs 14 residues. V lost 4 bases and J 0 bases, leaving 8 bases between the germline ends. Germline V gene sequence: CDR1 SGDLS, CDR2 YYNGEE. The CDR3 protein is CASSPRYSGNTIYF. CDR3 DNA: TGTGCCAGCAGCCCACGATACTCTGGAAACACCATATATTTT. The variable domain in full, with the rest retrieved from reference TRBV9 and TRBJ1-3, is DSGVTQTPKHLITATGQRVTLRCSPRSGDLSVYWYQQSLDQGLQFLIQYYNGEERAKGNILERFSAQQFPDLHSELNLSSLELGDSALYFCASSPRYSGNTIYFGEGSWLTVV.

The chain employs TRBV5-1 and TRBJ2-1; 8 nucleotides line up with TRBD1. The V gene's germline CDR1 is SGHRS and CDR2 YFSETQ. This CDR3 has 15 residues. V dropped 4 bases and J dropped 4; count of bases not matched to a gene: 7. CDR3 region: CASSPRDRRYNEQFF. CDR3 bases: TGCGCCAGCAGCCCCCGGGACAGGAGATACAATGAGCAGTTCTTC.

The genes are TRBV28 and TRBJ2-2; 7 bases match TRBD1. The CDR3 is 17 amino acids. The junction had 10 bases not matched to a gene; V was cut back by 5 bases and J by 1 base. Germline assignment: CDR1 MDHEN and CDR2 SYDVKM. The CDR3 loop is CASSHPVWTGNTGELFF. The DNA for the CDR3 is TGTGCCAGCAGTCACCCCGTCTGGACAGGGAACACCGGGGAGCTGTTTTTT. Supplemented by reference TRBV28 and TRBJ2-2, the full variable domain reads DVKVTQSSRYLVKRTGEKVFLECVQDMDHENMFWYRQDPGLGLRLIYFSYDVKMKEKGDIPEGYSVSREKKERFSLILESASTNQTSMYLCASSHPVWTGNTGELFFGEGSRLTVL.

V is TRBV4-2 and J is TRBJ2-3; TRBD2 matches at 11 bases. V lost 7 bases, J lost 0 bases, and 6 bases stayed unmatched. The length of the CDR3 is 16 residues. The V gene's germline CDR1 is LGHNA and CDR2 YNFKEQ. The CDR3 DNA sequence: TGTGCCAGCAACCCTAGCGGGAGGTCTAGCACAGATACGCAGTATTTT. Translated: CASNPSGRSSTDTQYF.

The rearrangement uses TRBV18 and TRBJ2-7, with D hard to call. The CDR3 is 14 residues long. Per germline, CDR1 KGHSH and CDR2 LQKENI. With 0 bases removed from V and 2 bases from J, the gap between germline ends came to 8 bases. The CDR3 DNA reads TGTGCCAGCTCACCACCCAGTACCGCCTACGAGCAGTACTTC. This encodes CASSPPSTAYEQYF.

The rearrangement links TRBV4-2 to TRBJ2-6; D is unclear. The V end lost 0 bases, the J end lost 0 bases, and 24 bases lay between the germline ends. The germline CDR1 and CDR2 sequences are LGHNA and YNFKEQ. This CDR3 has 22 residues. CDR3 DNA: TGTGCCAGCAGCCAAGATCCTAACCCAGAGCTTAGAACCCGCTCTGGGGCCAACGTCCTGACTTTC. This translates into CASSQDPNPELRTRSGANVLTF.

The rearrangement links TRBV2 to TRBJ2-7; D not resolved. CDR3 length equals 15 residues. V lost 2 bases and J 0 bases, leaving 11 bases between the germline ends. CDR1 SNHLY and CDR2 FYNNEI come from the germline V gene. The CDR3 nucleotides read TGTGCCAGCAGTGAAAGGCCGTATAGCTCCTACGAGCAGTACTTC. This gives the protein CASSERPYSSYEQYF.

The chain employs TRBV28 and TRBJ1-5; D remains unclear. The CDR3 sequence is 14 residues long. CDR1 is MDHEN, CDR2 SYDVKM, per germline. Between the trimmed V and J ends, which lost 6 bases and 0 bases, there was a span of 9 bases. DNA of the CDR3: TGTGCCAGCAGACACACCCATAGCAATCAGCCCCAGCATTTT. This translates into CASRHTHSNQPQHF.

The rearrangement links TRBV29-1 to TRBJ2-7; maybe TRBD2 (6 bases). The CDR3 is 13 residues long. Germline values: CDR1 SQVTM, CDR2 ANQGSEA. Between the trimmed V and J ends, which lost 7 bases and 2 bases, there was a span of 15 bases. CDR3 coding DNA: TGCAGCGCCCGGACTATGCCACCCTACGAGCAGTACTTC. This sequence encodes CSARTMPPYEQYF.

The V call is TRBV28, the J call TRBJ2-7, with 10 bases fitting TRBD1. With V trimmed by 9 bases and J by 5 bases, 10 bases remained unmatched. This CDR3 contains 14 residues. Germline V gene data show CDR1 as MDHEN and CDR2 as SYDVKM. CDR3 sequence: CASTRQGASHEQYF. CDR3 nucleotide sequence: TGTGCCAGTACCAGACAGGGGGCATCGCACGAGCAGTACTTC.

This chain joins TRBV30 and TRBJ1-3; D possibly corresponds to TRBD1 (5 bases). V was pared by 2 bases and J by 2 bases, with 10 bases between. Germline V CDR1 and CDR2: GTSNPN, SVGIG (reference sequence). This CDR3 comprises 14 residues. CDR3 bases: TGTGCCTGGAGTCTTAGGGGAACTGGAAACACCATATATTTT. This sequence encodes CAWSLRGTGNTIYF.

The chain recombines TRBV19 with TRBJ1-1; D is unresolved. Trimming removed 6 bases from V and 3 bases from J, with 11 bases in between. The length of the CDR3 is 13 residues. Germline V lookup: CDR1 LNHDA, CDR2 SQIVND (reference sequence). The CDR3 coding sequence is TGTGCCAGTAGGCCAGGACTGCACACTGAAGCTTTCTTT. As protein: CASRPGLHTEAFF.

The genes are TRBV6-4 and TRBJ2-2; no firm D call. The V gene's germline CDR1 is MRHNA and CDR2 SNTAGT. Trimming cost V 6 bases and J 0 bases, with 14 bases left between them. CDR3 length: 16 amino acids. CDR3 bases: TGTGCCAGCAGAAACAATTCGGAAGCGAACACCGGGGAGCTGTTTTTT. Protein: CASRNNSEANTGELFF.

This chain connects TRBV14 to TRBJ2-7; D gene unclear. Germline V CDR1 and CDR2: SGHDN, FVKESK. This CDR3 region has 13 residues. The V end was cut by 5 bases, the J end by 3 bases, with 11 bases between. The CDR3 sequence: CASSFGSIYEQYF. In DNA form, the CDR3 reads TGTGCCAGCAGCTTCGGGTCTATCTACGAGCAGTACTTC.

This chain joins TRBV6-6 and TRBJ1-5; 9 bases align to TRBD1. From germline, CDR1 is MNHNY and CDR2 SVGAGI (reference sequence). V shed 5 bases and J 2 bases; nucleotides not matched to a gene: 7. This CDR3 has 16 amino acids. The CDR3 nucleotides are TGTGCCAGCAGTCGTACAGGGGGCTATGGCAATCAGCCCCAGCATTTT. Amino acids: CASSRTGGYGNQPQHF.

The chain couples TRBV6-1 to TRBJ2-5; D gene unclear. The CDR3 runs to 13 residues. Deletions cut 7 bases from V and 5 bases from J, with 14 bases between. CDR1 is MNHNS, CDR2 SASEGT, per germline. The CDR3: CASTRPLVETQYF. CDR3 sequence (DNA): TGTGCCAGCACTCGACCCCTGGTGGAGACCCAGTACTTC.

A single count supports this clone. The CDR3 region has the DNA TGTGCCAGCAGTGATCGTAAGGATTACAAAAACATTCAGTACTTC. Encoded protein: CASSDRKDYKNIQYF. The V and J genes are TRBV25-1 and TRBJ2-4; D is undetermined. The V gene's germline CDR1 is MGHDK and CDR2 SYGVNS. Trimming shortened V by 3 bases and J by 3 bases, and 12 bases separated the two germline ends. This CDR3 has 15 amino acids.

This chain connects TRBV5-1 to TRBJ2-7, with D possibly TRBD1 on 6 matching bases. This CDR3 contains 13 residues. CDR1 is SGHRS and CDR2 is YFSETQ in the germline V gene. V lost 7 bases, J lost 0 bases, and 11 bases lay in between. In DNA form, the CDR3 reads TGCGCCAGCCGGACAGTCCCCTCCTACGAGCAGTACTTC. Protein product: CASRTVPSYEQYF.

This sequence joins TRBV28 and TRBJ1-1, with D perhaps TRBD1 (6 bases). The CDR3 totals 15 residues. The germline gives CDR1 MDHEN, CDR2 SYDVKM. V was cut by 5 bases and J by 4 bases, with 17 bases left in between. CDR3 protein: CASSTPPGTPTEAFF. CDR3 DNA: TGTGCCAGCAGTACCCCCCCCGGGACACCCACTGAAGCTTTCTTT. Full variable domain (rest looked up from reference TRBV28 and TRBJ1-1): DVKVTQSSRYLVKRTGEKVFLECVQDMDHENMFWYRQDPGLGLRLIYFSYDVKMKEKGDIPEGYSVSREKKERFSLILESASTNQTSMYLCASSTPPGTPTEAFFGQGTRLTVV.

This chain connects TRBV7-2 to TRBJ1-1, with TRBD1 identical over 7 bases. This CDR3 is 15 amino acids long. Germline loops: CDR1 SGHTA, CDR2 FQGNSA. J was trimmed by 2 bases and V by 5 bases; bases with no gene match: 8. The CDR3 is CASSNDRVLNTEAFF. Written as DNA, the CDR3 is TGTGCCAGCAGCAATGACAGGGTACTAAACACTGAAGCTTTCTTT. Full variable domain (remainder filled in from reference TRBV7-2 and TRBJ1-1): GAGVSQSPSNKVTEKGKDVELRCDPISGHTALYWYRQSLGQGLEFLIYFQGNSAPDKSGLPSDRFSAERTGGSVSTLTIQRTQQEDSAVYLCASSNDRVLNTEAFFGQGTRLTVV.

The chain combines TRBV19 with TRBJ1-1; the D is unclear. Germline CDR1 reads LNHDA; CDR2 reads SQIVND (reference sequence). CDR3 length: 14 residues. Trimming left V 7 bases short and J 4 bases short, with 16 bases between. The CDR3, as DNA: TGTGCCAGTAAGAGCGCTTTAGCGAGCACTGAAGCTTTCTTT. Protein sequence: CASKSALASTEAFF.